This T cell receptor (beta chain) is drawn from a study of blood T cell repertoires in COVID-19. Per the original methods: How many nucleated cells were present was estimated from reference gene primer amplification. Profiling relied on immunoSEQ multiplex PCR, and the TCRdb table lists in-frame clones only, not all of them. D and trimming come from the DNA, and the V and J calls and clone size come from that table. The sample holds some 250,000 clones, roughly 88% seen once. Specimen: peripheral blood. This TCR was sampled from a man aged 80 or over with acute or convalescent COVID-19.

CDR3 region: CASSLRGVDQPQHF. DNA for the CDR3: TGTGCCAGCAGCCTCCGGGGAGTCGATCAGCCCCAGCATTTT. The chain recombines TRBV7-9 with TRBJ1-5; D remains unclear. The germline V gene encodes CDR1 SEHNR and CDR2 FQNEAQ (reference sequence). V lost 5 bases and J 5 bases, leaving 13 bases between the germline ends. The CDR3 contains 14 residues.